The next 24 T cell receptor beta chains were all read from a single sample in a study of naive and memory T cell subsets. General study points: Naive repertoires, especially CD8, held a few larger clonotypes, possibly memory cells re-expressing CD45RA.

Both TRBC1 and TRBC2 were covered by a beta constant-region primer of two equimolar oligonucleotides. Ligated cDNA was amplified by four rounds of PCR with nested alpha and beta constant-region primers and SP2. Using its own MiXCR run on the UMI-ligation and nested PCR reads, TCRdb lists one record per CDR3 protein. Counted here are 99,000 or so distinct CDR3 sequences, about 14% occurring once; the ten biggest clones make up around 2.8%. These receptors have no identified antigens. The source material was naive CD8+ T cells from blood. The receptors come from a human donor in good health.

This chain uses TRBV7-8 with TRBJ2-7; 10 positions match TRBD1. V lost 3 bases, J lost 5 bases, and 10 bases stayed unmatched. Germline CDR1 and CDR2: SGHVS and FQNEAQ. The CDR3 totals 16 residues. The CDR3 loop is CASSFRQGAVSHEQYF. CDR3 nucleotides: TGTGCCAGCAGCTTCCGACAGGGGGCGGTATCTCACGAGCAGTACTTC.

J is TRBJ1-3 and V is TRBV4-2; D might be TRBD1 (6 bases). The CDR3 spans 19 residues. Looked up from germline, CDR1 is LGHNA and CDR2 is YNFKEQ. Trimming pared 1 base from V and 0 bases from J, leaving 19 bases between. The CDR3 protein is CASSQVPPTGDISGNTIYF. Here the CDR3 DNA reads TGTGCCAGCAGCCAAGTACCCCCAACGGGGGACATCTCTGGAAACACCATATATTTT.

This clonotype was counted between two and nine times. V is TRBV20-1 and J is TRBJ2-7; D unclear. Germline V gene sequence: CDR1 DFQATT, CDR2 SNEGSKA (reference sequence). V was shortened by 1 base and J by 0 bases, with 7 bases between the two germline ends. The CDR3 runs 13 residues. Here the CDR3 reads CSARVRDSYEQYF. CDR3 coding DNA: TGCAGTGCTAGAGTTAGAGACTCCTACGAGCAGTACTTC.

This clonotype has only a few counts. V and J are TRBV5-6 and TRBJ2-5, with 8 bases aligning to TRBD1. The germline V gene encodes CDR1 SGHDT and CDR2 YYEEEE. J lost 5 bases, V lost 4 bases, and 4 bases had no gene match. The CDR3 consists of 13 residues. The CDR3 bases are TGTGCCAGCAGCCCAGGGGGCGGGGAGACCCAGTACTTC. Translating it yields CASSPGGGETQYF. Full variable domain (remainder filled in from reference TRBV5-6 and TRBJ2-5): DAGVTQSPTHLIKTRGQQVTLRCSPKSGHDTVSWYQQALGQGPQFIFQYYEEEERQRGNFPDRFSGHQFPNYSSELNVNALLLGDSALYLCASSPGGGETQYFGPGTRLLVL.

This clonotype was found many times. For the CDR3, the DNA is TGTGCCAGCAGCGGGAGAGAAAGGGCTAGCGGGGCGTCGAACACCGGGGAGCTGTTTTTT. Protein product: CASSGRERASGASNTGELFF. This chain uses TRBV9 with TRBJ2-2; 9 bases are a match to TRBD2. Unmatched junction bases numbered 15, after V lost 3 bases and J lost 0 bases. The CDR3 sequence is 20 residues long. Germline CDR1 is SGDLS and CDR2 is YYNGEE. The complete variable domain, with remaining parts taken from reference TRBV9 and TRBJ2-2, reads DSGVTQTPKHLITATGQRVTLRCSPRSGDLSVYWYQQSLDQGLQFLIQYYNGEERAKGNILERFSAQQFPDLHSELNLSSLELGDSALYFCASSGRERASGASNTGELFFGEGSRLTVL.

This clonotype was detected only once. This chain uses TRBV7-9 with TRBJ2-7, with 9 nucleotides matching TRBD1. CDR1 and CDR2 (germline): SEHNR, FQNEAQ (reference sequence). V shed 5 bases, J shed 3 bases, and the junction held 8 bases outside the gene matches. The CDR3 is 15 residues long. In DNA, the CDR3 is TGTGCCAGCAGCCCCCGGGACAGGGCGGACTACGAGCAGTACTTC. Translated, it gives CASSPRDRADYEQYF.

The chain combines TRBV2 with TRBJ2-7; 8 bases map to TRBD1. CDR1 is SNHLY and CDR2 is FYNNEI in the germline V gene. CDR3 length: 16 residues. J lost 5 bases, V lost 5 bases, and 14 bases had no gene match. CDR3 DNA sequence: TGTGCCAGCAGTAAGAACCCAGGGGGCGCGAACAACGAGCAGTACTTC. It translates to CASSKNPGGANNEQYF.

V and J are TRBV12-3 or TRBV12-4 and TRBJ2-5; 8 positions match TRBD1. This CDR3 spans 14 amino acids. J lost 9 bases, V lost 4 bases, and 10 bases had no gene match. DNA for the CDR3: TGTGCCAGCAGTTGGGACAGGCTCGAAGTGGCCCAGTACTTC. This gives the protein CASSWDRLEVAQYF.

This chain joins TRBV14 and TRBJ2-3; possible D gene TRBD1, 5 bases. V was cut by 1 base and J by 6 bases, with 11 bases left in between. There are 14 residues in the CDR3. Germline CDR1 SGHDN, CDR2 FVKESK. CDR3: CASSQVRYRDTQYF. The CDR3 DNA reads as TGTGCCAGCAGCCAAGTCCGATACAGGGATACGCAGTATTTT.

This chain links TRBV3-1 with TRBJ2-3; the D gene could be TRBD1 or TRBD2 (5 bases each). The V and J ends lost 0 bases and 3 bases respectively, with 10 bases between them. CDR1 and CDR2 from the germline V gene are LGHDT and YNNKEL (reference sequence). This CDR3 region has 15 residues. CDR3 sequence reads: CASSQEGPGTDTQYF. The CDR3 DNA reads as TGTGCCAGCAGCCAAGAGGGACCCGGGACAGATACGCAGTATTTT.

This clonotype appeared a few times. This rearrangement joins TRBV19 to TRBJ1-5; D gene ambiguous. V was cut by 4 bases and J by 0 bases, with 10 bases left in between. The CDR3 runs 15 residues. The germline V gene has CDR1 LNHDA and CDR2 SQIVND (reference sequence). The CDR3 DNA sequence: TGTGCCAGTAGTACGGGGATTGCTAGCAATCAGCCCCAGCATTTT. Translating it yields CASSTGIASNQPQHF.

This clonotype appeared a few times. The gene calls are TRBV11-2 and TRBJ2-3; TRBD2 matches at 11 bases. Germline V gene sequence: CDR1 SGHAT, CDR2 FQNNGV. This CDR3 has 17 residues. V gave up 1 base and J gave up 6 bases; unmatched junction bases: 9. The CDR3 sequence is CASSLGFRTSGLDTQYF. CDR3 nucleotide sequence: TGTGCCAGCAGCTTAGGATTCCGGACTAGCGGGTTGGATACGCAGTATTTT.

The chain is built from TRBV27 and TRBJ1-6; no reliable D call. CDR3 length equals 15 residues. V was cut by 8 bases and J by 9 bases, with 20 bases left in between. Germline values: CDR1 MNHEY, CDR2 SMNVEV (reference sequence). CDR3 loop: CASGQSGVDSSPLHF. For the CDR3, the DNA is TGTGCCAGCGGGCAGTCCGGGGTCGATTCTTCACCCCTCCACTTT.

The V gene is TRBV9, the J gene TRBJ2-1; the D gene is possibly TRBD1 (6 bases). Germline V lookup: CDR1 SGDLS, CDR2 YYNGEE. Trimming left V 4 bases short and J 0 bases short, with 11 bases between. This CDR3 is built from 15 residues. CDR3 residues: CASSPGAASYNEQFF. In DNA, the CDR3 is TGTGCCAGCAGCCCAGGGGCGGCCTCCTACAATGAGCAGTTCTTC.

Only one count was recorded for this clonotype. The rearrangement joins TRBV12-5 to TRBJ1-1, with D perhaps matching TRBD1 (6 bases). V was shortened by 2 bases and J by 0 bases, with 10 bases between the two germline ends. Germline CDR1 and CDR2: LGHNT and FRNRAP. CDR3 length: 15 amino acids. The CDR3 DNA reads TGTGCTAGTGGTTTGAATCCAGGGGTGAACACTGAAGCTTTCTTT. As protein: CASGLNPGVNTEAFF.

The chain joins TRBV4-2 to TRBJ1-6; D is unclear. Trimming removed 0 bases at V and 9 bases at J, with 6 bases between. CDR1 LGHNA and CDR2 YNFKEQ come from the germline V gene. The CDR3 has 13 amino acids. The CDR3 spells CASSQDFGSPLHF. As DNA, the CDR3 is TGTGCCAGCAGCCAAGATTTCGGTTCACCCCTCCACTTT.

The chain links TRBV24-1 to TRBJ2-3; D is perhaps TRBD2 (6 bases). V shed 5 bases and J shed 3 bases, with 20 bases lying between them. This CDR3 is built from 17 residues. From germline, CDR1 is KGHDR and CDR2 SFDVKD. The CDR3 is CATSAALDGSGTDTQYF. The DNA of the CDR3 is TGTGCCACCAGTGCCGCGTTGGACGGGAGCGGGACAGATACGCAGTATTTT.

This clonotype was counted a few times. CDR3 protein: CASSLVGGGGYNEQFF. Written as DNA, the CDR3 is TGTGCCAGCAGCTTGGTGGGCGGGGGCGGCTACAATGAGCAGTTCTTC. The rearrangement uses TRBV5-5 and TRBJ2-1; perhaps TRBD2 as D (7 bases). This CDR3 is 16 amino acids long. The V end lost 0 bases, the J end lost 3 bases, and 13 bases lay between the germline ends. Looked up from germline, CDR1 is SGHKS and CDR2 is YYEKEE (reference sequence).

In its sample, this clonotype was seen many times. V usage is TRBV28 and J usage is TRBJ2-7, with a possible D match to TRBD2 (6 bases). Trimming took 5 bases from V and 0 from J, leaving 11 bases between them. The CDR3 has 14 residues. CDR1 is MDHEN and CDR2 is SYDVKM in the germline V gene. The DNA of the CDR3 is TGTGCCAGCAGTCGGACGGACTACTCCTACGAGCAGTACTTC. Translated: CASSRTDYSYEQYF.

The chain uses TRBV12-3 or TRBV12-4 and TRBJ2-5; 7 positions agree with TRBD1. The CDR3 spans 13 residues. The junction had 4 bases not matched to a gene; V was cut back by 7 bases and J by 2 bases. This CDR3 is CASTSGQQETQYF. The CDR3 DNA sequence: TGTGCCAGCACCTCGGGACAGCAAGAGACCCAGTACTTC.

This clonotype was counted only a few times. The chain joins TRBV12-3 or TRBV12-4 to TRBJ1-2; 7 nucleotides agree with TRBD1. The CDR3 extends over 14 amino acids. J was trimmed by 3 bases and V by 4 bases; bases with no gene match: 5. For the CDR3, the DNA is TGTGCCAGCAGTTCTTCAGGGGGGCACTATGGCTACACCTTC. Translated, it gives CASSSSGGHYGYTF.

The J gene is TRBJ2-5, the V gene TRBV11-3, with unresolved D. This CDR3 comprises 13 residues. V gave up 5 bases and J gave up 4 bases, with 11 bases separating them. Germline assignment: CDR1 SGHNT and CDR2 YENEEA. The CDR3 sequence is CASSPDDRETQYF. The CDR3 DNA is TGTGCCAGCAGCCCGGACGACCGAGAGACCCAGTACTTC.

This clonotype was seen a few times. This rearrangement joins TRBV20-1 to TRBJ2-7; maybe TRBD1 (6 bases). Germline V CDR1 and CDR2: DFQATT, SNEGSKA (reference sequence). Deletions cut 0 bases from V and 0 bases from J, with 15 bases between. The CDR3 length is 16 residues. The CDR3: CSARDSVDRYSYEQYF. CDR3 in DNA: TGCAGTGCTAGAGACAGTGTGGACAGATACTCCTACGAGCAGTACTTC.

This clonotype was found many times. This chain links TRBV7-6 with TRBJ2-5; no clear D. Germline CDR1 SGHVS, CDR2 FNYEAQ. V shed 5 bases and J shed 3 bases, with 10 bases lying between them. CDR3 length: 13 residues. The CDR3 spells CASSLAPEETQYF. The CDR3 nucleotides are TGTGCCAGCAGCCTCGCCCCAGAAGAGACCCAGTACTTC.